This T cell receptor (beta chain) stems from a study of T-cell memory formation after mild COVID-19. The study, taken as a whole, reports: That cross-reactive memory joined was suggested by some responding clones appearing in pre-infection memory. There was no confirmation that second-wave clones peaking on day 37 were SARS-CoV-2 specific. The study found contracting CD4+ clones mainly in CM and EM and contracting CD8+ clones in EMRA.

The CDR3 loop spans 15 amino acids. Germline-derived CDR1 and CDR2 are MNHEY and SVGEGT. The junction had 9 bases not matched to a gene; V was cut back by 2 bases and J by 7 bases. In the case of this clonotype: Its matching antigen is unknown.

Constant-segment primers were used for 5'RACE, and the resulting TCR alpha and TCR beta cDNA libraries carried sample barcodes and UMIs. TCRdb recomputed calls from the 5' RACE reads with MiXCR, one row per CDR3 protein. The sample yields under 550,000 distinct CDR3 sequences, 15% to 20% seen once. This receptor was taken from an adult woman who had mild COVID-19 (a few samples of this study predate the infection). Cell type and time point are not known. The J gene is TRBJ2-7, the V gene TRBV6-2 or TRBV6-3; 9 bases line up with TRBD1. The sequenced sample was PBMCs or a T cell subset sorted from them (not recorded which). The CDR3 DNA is TGTGCCAGCAGTTACGCCGGGACAGGGAGGCGTGAGCAGTACTTC. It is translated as CASSYAGTGRREQYF.